These 31 T cell receptor beta chains came from one sample sequenced in a study of blood T cells in healthy people across ages. Primers used in a second PCR of roughly 6 to 11 cycles were a sample-barcoded 5' primer and a J-beta primer mix. TCRdb itself ran the 5' RACE reads through MiXCR, one entry per CDR3 protein. This table holds hundreds of thousands of distinct CDR3 sequences, under 55% found once. Input material: blood. Receptor source: an elderly man in good health.

Ten or more counts support this clonotype. This chain uses TRBV6-5 with TRBJ2-6; no clear D. This CDR3 has 14 amino acids. Germline assignment: CDR1 MNHEY and CDR2 SVGAGI. The V end lost 7 bases, the J end lost 1 base, and 8 bases lay between the germline ends. CDR3 bases: TGTGCCAGCACCCGGACGTCTGGGGCCAACGTCCTGACTTTC. Amino acid sequence: CASTRTSGANVLTF.

The rearrangement uses TRBV18 and TRBJ2-7; the D is unclear. This CDR3 is 13 amino acids long. Germline V gives CDR1 KGHSH, CDR2 LQKENI. V gave up 0 bases and J gave up 9 bases, with 12 bases separating them. The CDR3 DNA is TGTGCCAGCTCACCACCTCATATGACCGGGCAGTACTTC. Translated: CASSPPHMTGQYF.

The chain combines TRBV27 with TRBJ1-2, with TRBD1 matching over 9 bases. The V segment lost 3 bases and the J segment 1 base; nucleotides outside the gene matches: 9. The germline gives CDR1 MNHEY, CDR2 SMNVEV (reference sequence). The CDR3 consists of 17 residues. This CDR3 reads CASSFRDRAKFNYGYTF. DNA for the CDR3: TGTGCCAGCAGTTTCCGGGACAGGGCGAAATTTAACTATGGCTACACCTTC.

The table lists this clonotype with many counts. The V call is TRBV5-1, the J call TRBJ2-5; TRBD2 aligns across 8 bases. The CDR3 covers 15 residues. The V gene end was trimmed by 5 bases and the J gene end by 0 bases; junction bases not matched to a gene: 6. In germline, CDR1 is SGHRS, CDR2 YFSETQ. DNA of the CDR3: TGCGCCAGCAGGCGGACTAGCCCATACCAAGAGACCCAGTACTTC. Amino acid sequence: CASRRTSPYQETQYF. The full variable domain, with the rest looked up from reference TRBV5-1 and TRBJ2-5, is KAGVTQTPRYLIKTRGQQVTLSCSPISGHRSVSWYQQTPGQGLQFLFEYFSETQRNKGNFPGRFSGRQFSNSRSEMNVSTLELGDSALYLCASRRTSPYQETQYFGPGTRLLVL.

The gene calls are TRBV5-1 and TRBJ2-1; 9 bases align to TRBD1. CDR1 is SGHRS, CDR2 YFSETQ, per germline. The CDR3 loop spans 15 amino acids. Trimming removed 4 bases from V and 4 bases from J; junction bases left unmatched: 6. CDR3 bases: TGCGCCAGCAGCACCCGGGACAGGGTGTACAATGAGCAGTTCTTC. The encoded protein is CASSTRDRVYNEQFF.

In this sample, this clonotype turned up once. V gene TRBV7-2 combines with J gene TRBJ2-5; D could derive from TRBD1 or TRBD2 (5 bases each). The DNA end lines up better with TRBJ2-1; the J call may be wrong. This CDR3 region has 16 residues. Germline CDR1 SGHTA, CDR2 FQGNSA. This CDR3 reads CASSSEWGRLQETQFF. In nucleotides, the CDR3 is TGTGCCAGCAGCTCGGAGTGGGGGAGACTCCAAGAGACCCAGTTCTTC.

This chain joins TRBV24-1 and TRBJ1-2, with D possibly matching TRBD1 (5 bases). This CDR3 is built from 13 residues. V lost 6 bases, J lost 5 bases, and 12 bases lay in between. The germline gives CDR1 KGHDR, CDR2 SFDVKD. The CDR3 DNA reads as TGTGCCACCAGTCTGGGACTGGGATATGGCTACACCTTC. Its protein is CATSLGLGYGYTF.

Concerning this clonotype: Germline and junction disagree at one end, which may indicate a read error. The V call is TRBV5-1, the J call TRBJ2-1; 9 nucleotides align to TRBD2. Germline assignment: CDR1 SGHRS and CDR2 YFSETQ. This CDR3 has 16 residues. Written as DNA, the CDR3 is TGCGTCAGCAGCTTGGCTCCAGCGGGGGGCTACAATGAGCAGTTCTTC. This translates into CVSSLAPAGGYNEQFF.

The chain employs TRBV7-2 and TRBJ1-4, with D hard to call. Germline loops: CDR1 SGHTA, CDR2 FQGNSA. The CDR3 totals 15 residues. Trimming removed 5 bases from V and 8 bases from J, with 18 bases in between. The CDR3 spells CASSPRRSAGEKLFF. The CDR3 bases are TGTGCCAGCAGCCCAAGGCGATCGGCGGGGGAAAAACTGTTTTTT. The complete variable domain, with remaining parts taken from reference TRBV7-2 and TRBJ1-4, reads GAGVSQSPSNKVTEKGKDVELRCDPISGHTALYWYRQSLGQGLEFLIYFQGNSAPDKSGLPSDRFSAERTGGSVSTLTIQRTQQEDSAVYLCASSPRRSAGEKLFFGSGTQLSVL.

This clonotype has a handful of counts. The chain uses TRBV2 and TRBJ2-5; TRBD2 might be the D (5 bases). Near its end, the DNA agrees better with TRBJ2-7, so the J call may be wrong. This CDR3 is 14 amino acids long. Per the germline V gene, CDR1 is SNHLY and CDR2 is FYNNEI. The CDR3 loop is CASSVTFRGSEQYF. The DNA for the CDR3 is TGTGCCAGCAGTGTCACGTTTAGAGGGTCCGAGCAGTACTTC.

This clonotype was seen more than once but under ten times. The gene calls are TRBV7-2 and TRBJ1-6, with 7 bases identical to TRBD1. V gave up 1 base and J gave up 9 bases; unmatched junction bases: 6. The CDR3 totals 15 residues. Germline CDR1 is SGHTA and CDR2 is FQGNSA. The CDR3 coding sequence is TGTGCCAGCAGCTTAGAGACAGGGTTGGGTTCACCCCTCCACTTT. It codes for CASSLETGLGSPLHF.

This clonotype was counted a few times. The chain is built from TRBV29-1 and TRBJ2-1; TRBD1 agrees at 8 bases. V lost 7 bases and J lost 8; bases outside the gene matches: 7. There are 12 residues in the CDR3. From germline, CDR1 is SQVTM and CDR2 ANQGSEA. DNA of the CDR3: TGCAGCGAGATACAGGGGGTCGATGAGCAGTTCTTC. As protein: CSEIQGVDEQFF.

V usage is TRBV29-1 and J usage is TRBJ2-5, with no clear D. The V gene lost 7 bases and the J gene lost 2 bases, with 17 bases spanning the gap. This CDR3 is built from 14 residues. Germline values: CDR1 SQVTM, CDR2 ANQGSEA. CDR3 amino acids: CSAWGTNLQETQYF. CDR3 nucleotide sequence: TGCAGCGCCTGGGGAACAAACCTTCAAGAGACCCAGTACTTC.

The J gene is TRBJ2-3, the V gene TRBV7-2; a possible D gene is TRBD2 (5 bases). The CDR3 is 16 residues long. Trimming shortened V by 7 bases and J by 1 base, and 18 bases separated the two germline ends. Germline V gene lookup returns CDR1 SGHTA and CDR2 FQGNSA. CDR3 amino acids: CASIAGPRRRTDTQYF. The CDR3, as DNA: TGTGCCAGCATCGCGGGCCCAAGGCGTCGCACAGATACGCAGTATTTT.

A few counts support this clonotype. In nucleotides, the CDR3 is TGTGCCAGCACCCCTGGGGCCAACGTCCTGACTTTC. Translating it yields CASTPGANVLTF. The chain carries TRBV28 and TRBJ2-6; D gene unclear. The length of the CDR3 is 12 residues. V was pared by 7 bases and J by 2 bases, with 3 bases between. The germline V gene has CDR1 MDHEN and CDR2 SYDVKM.

V and J are TRBV7-2 and TRBJ2-1; 9 nucleotides match TRBD2. This CDR3 spans 15 amino acids. Germline V lookup: CDR1 SGHTA, CDR2 FQGNSA. The V segment lost 4 bases and the J segment 3 bases; nucleotides outside the gene matches: 4. DNA for the CDR3: TGTGCCAGCAGCTGGGCTAGCGGGATCTACAATGAGCAGTTCTTC. Protein: CASSWASGIYNEQFF.

The sample holds many counts of this clonotype. This chain joins TRBV9 and TRBJ2-7; D uncertain. Germline V gene lookup returns CDR1 SGDLS and CDR2 YYNGEE. V was trimmed by 4 bases and J by 5 bases, leaving 16 bases between them. The CDR3 totals 14 residues. CDR3 coding DNA: TGTGCCAGCAGCCCCTCGATCCTCCAGGACGAGCAGTACTTC. As protein: CASSPSILQDEQYF.

The chain employs TRBV12-3 or TRBV12-4 and TRBJ2-5, with D possibly matching TRBD1 (5 bases). The last part of the DNA fits TRBJ2-7 better; the J call may be wrong. The length of the CDR3 is 16 residues. The CDR3 region is CASSDVYRQGAYEQYF. For the CDR3, the DNA is TGTGCCAGCAGTGACGTTTATCGTCAGGGTGCCTACGAGCAGTACTTC.

This chain connects TRBV3-1 to TRBJ2-6; no clear D gene. The germline V and J ends were trimmed by 1 base and 0 bases, with 13 bases remaining between them. Germline CDR1 reads LGHDT; CDR2 reads YNNKEL (reference sequence). This CDR3 region has 18 residues. The CDR3 sequence is CASSQGKGTPSGANVLTF. The CDR3 DNA is TGTGCCAGCAGCCAAGGGAAGGGAACACCCTCTGGGGCCAACGTCCTGACTTTC.

J is TRBJ1-1 and V is TRBV12-3 or TRBV12-4; D is ambiguous. The CDR3 contains 13 residues. The germline V and J ends were trimmed by 3 bases and 7 bases, with 12 bases remaining between them. CDR3 bases: TGTGCCAGCAGTTTTCAAAGGGTCAATGAAGCTTTCTTT. Translation: CASSFQRVNEAFF.

The CDR3 nucleotides read TGCAGCGTTGAAGACCTAGCGGGAGGGCCTAGTAGTGGTGGGCAGTTCTTC. This sequence encodes CSVEDLAGGPSSGGQFF. The chain is built from TRBV29-1 and TRBJ2-1; TRBD2 aligns across 12 bases. Losses at the gene ends were 0 bases for V and 12 bases for J; bases not matched to a gene: 15. CDR1 and CDR2 (germline): SQVTM, ANQGSEA. This CDR3 spans 17 amino acids.

This clonotype came up a few times. This chain joins TRBV7-3 and TRBJ2-1; D may match TRBD1 or TRBD2 (5 bases each). CDR3 size: 16 residues. V lost 4 bases and J 6 bases, leaving 19 bases between the germline ends. The germline V gene has CDR1 SGHTA and CDR2 FQGTGA. The DNA of the CDR3 is TGTGCCAGCAGCTCCTACACCGGGACCTTCGGCAATGAGCAGTTCTTC. Translated: CASSSYTGTFGNEQFF.

The chain recombines TRBV6-4 with TRBJ2-3; the match to TRBD2 covers 8 bases. V shed 5 bases and J 0 bases; nucleotides not matched to a gene: 4. There are 15 residues in the CDR3. Germline CDR1 reads MRHNA; CDR2 reads SNTAGT. In DNA form, the CDR3 reads TGTGCCAGCAGTCCCGGGACTAGGAGCACAGATACGCAGTATTTT. Translating it yields CASSPGTRSTDTQYF.

CDR3: CASTREVRAVETQYF. CDR3 sequence (DNA): TGTGCCAGCACCCGAGAGGTCAGGGCGGTGGAGACCCAGTACTTC. The V gene is TRBV5-8, the J gene TRBJ2-5; tentatively, D is TRBD1 (5 bases). CDR3 length equals 15 residues. Germline CDR1 is SGHTS and CDR2 is YDEGEE. Trimming shortened V by 6 bases and J by 5 bases, and 20 bases separated the two germline ends.

This clonotype showed up many times. The chain employs TRBV4-1 and TRBJ2-1; 12 bases match TRBD2. The length of the CDR3 is 18 residues. After removal of 5 bases from V and 3 bases from J, the junction contained 11 bases not matched to a gene. Germline V CDR1 and CDR2: MGHRA, YSYEKL. For the CDR3, the DNA is TGCGCCAGCAGCGAAAGGCCTAGCGGGGGGGCAAACTACAATGAGCAGTTCTTC. Its translation: CASSERPSGGANYNEQFF.

The V and J genes are TRBV5-8 and TRBJ2-5; D ambiguous. Trimming removed 4 bases at V and 0 bases at J, with 10 bases between. The germline V gene encodes CDR1 SGHTS and CDR2 YDEGEE. The CDR3 has 14 residues. The CDR3 here is CASSPRIYQETQYF. In DNA, the CDR3 is TGTGCCAGCAGCCCCCGAATATACCAAGAGACCCAGTACTTC.

The chain links TRBV7-2 to TRBJ1-4; 9 bases line up with TRBD1. Germline V gene lookup returns CDR1 SGHTA and CDR2 FQGNSA. Trimming at V came to 1 base and at J to 7 bases, leaving 7 bases not matched to a gene. This CDR3 spans 16 amino acids. Written as DNA, the CDR3 is TGTGCCAGCAGCTTAGGACAGGGGGTCGATTCTGAAAAACTGTTTTTT. Translated: CASSLGQGVDSEKLFF.

The chain couples TRBV20-1 to TRBJ2-1; 7 bases line up with TRBD2. The CDR3 has 14 residues. The germline gives CDR1 DFQATT, CDR2 SNEGSKA (reference sequence). With 8 bases clipped from V and 2 bases from J, the junction kept 9 bases outside the gene matches. CDR3: CSCISGKTYNEQFF. The CDR3 region has the DNA TGCAGTTGCATCAGCGGGAAGACCTACAATGAGCAGTTCTTC.

This clonotype was seen ten or more times. The chain carries TRBV6-5 and TRBJ1-4; 7 nucleotides line up with TRBD1. Per germline, CDR1 MNHEY and CDR2 SVGAGI. The CDR3 loop spans 13 amino acids. Trimming took 6 bases from V and 6 from J; bases not matched to a gene: 4. The CDR3 protein is CASRRTGDEKLFF. For the CDR3, the DNA is TGTGCCAGCAGACGGACAGGAGATGAAAAACTGTTTTTT.

Only a few counts were recorded for this clonotype. The CDR3 nucleotides read TGCAGTGCACGCGCTGCTCTAGCCAAAAACATTCAGTACTTC. This encodes CSARAALAKNIQYF. This sequence joins TRBV20-1 and TRBJ2-4; no reliable D call. This CDR3 has 14 residues. Trimming took 6 bases from V and 0 from J, leaving 12 bases between them. Germline assignment: CDR1 DFQATT and CDR2 SNEGSKA (reference sequence).

This clonotype has only a few counts. The rearrangement links TRBV20-1 to TRBJ2-2; a weak D match, TRBD1 (5 bases). Trimming stripped 3 bases from V and 1 base from J, with 6 bases between. The germline V gene has CDR1 DFQATT and CDR2 SNEGSKA (reference sequence). This CDR3 spans 13 amino acids. The CDR3 loop reads CSARTVNTGELFF. The CDR3 region has the DNA TGCAGTGCTAGGACAGTGAACACCGGGGAGCTGTTTTTT.